These 9 T cell receptor beta chains came from one sample sequenced in a study of cytomegalovirus exposure and HLA in healthy donors. Primers included in the PCR were 60 Vbeta and 13 Jbeta primers. Clones were read by immunoSEQ multiplex PCR, and TCRdb kept only the in-frame ones, dropping some. Recorded for this sample: over 100,000 clones. The sequencing sample was made of PBMCs. These receptor sequences come from a man between 40 and 49 years old in good health and CMV-seropositive.

The rearrangement joins TRBV4-2 to TRBJ2-7, with TRBD2 as a possible D gene (6 bases). Trimming removed 2 bases from V and 2 bases from J, with 13 bases in between. This CDR3 region has 15 residues. Germline CDR1 and CDR2: LGHNA and YNFKEQ. The CDR3 here is CASSQFRDFAYEQYF. CDR3 in DNA: TGTGCCAGCAGCCAATTCCGGGACTTTGCCTACGAGCAGTACTTC.

V usage is TRBV7-2 and J usage is TRBJ1-2, with D possibly being TRBD1 (6 bases). Trimming stripped 1 base from V and 7 bases from J, with 19 bases between. Germline V lookup: CDR1 SGHTA, CDR2 FQGNSA. This CDR3 contains 16 residues. CDR3 in DNA: TGTGCCAGCAGCTTAGGCCGCGGGGGGCAGGGTCTTGGCTACACCTTC. It codes for CASSLGRGGQGLGYTF. Filled out from reference TRBV7-2 and TRBJ1-2, the complete variable domain reads GAGVSQSPSNKVTEKGKDVELRCDPISGHTALYWYRQSLGQGLEFLIYFQGNSAPDKSGLPSDRFSAERTGGSVSTLTIQRTQQEDSAVYLCASSLGRGGQGLGYTFGSGTRLTVV.

CDR3 loop: CASTPRRGGETQYF. The CDR3 DNA reads TGTGCCAGCACCCCCCGGAGGGGTGGAGAGACCCAGTACTTC. The chain couples TRBV6-5 to TRBJ2-5, with a tentative D call TRBD2 (6 bases). The germline V gene has CDR1 MNHEY and CDR2 SVGAGI. Trimming left V 7 bases short and J 4 bases short, with 16 bases between. There are 14 residues in the CDR3.

This chain joins TRBV5-1 and TRBJ2-1, with D maybe TRBD2 (6 bases). Trimming left V 3 bases short and J 9 bases short, with 10 bases between. The germline V gene encodes CDR1 SGHRS and CDR2 YFSETQ. The CDR3 contains 12 residues. In nucleotides, the CDR3 is TGCGCCAGCAGCTATGGGGGAGGTGAGCAGTTCTTC. Its translation: CASSYGGGEQFF.

The chain uses TRBV29-1 and TRBJ2-1; TRBD1 agrees at 9 bases. The CDR3 covers 14 residues. J was trimmed by 8 bases and V by 3 bases; bases with no gene match: 8. Germline V CDR1 and CDR2: SQVTM, ANQGSEA. The CDR3 nucleotides read TGCAGCGTTGACGGACAGGGGTTTGAGTATGAGCAGTTCTTC. Translating it yields CSVDGQGFEYEQFF.

The chain recombines TRBV6-6 with TRBJ2-1; possibly TRBD1 for D (6 bases). The length of the CDR3 is 14 residues. The V end was cut by 6 bases, the J end by 6 bases, with 15 bases between. Germline V gene sequence: CDR1 MNHNY, CDR2 SVGAGI (reference sequence). The CDR3 sequence is CASSIQGVGNEQFF. Written as DNA, the CDR3 is TGTGCCAGCAGCATACAGGGAGTTGGCAATGAGCAGTTCTTC.

The chain is built from TRBV27 and TRBJ2-5, with TRBD2 matching over 9 bases. The better agreement between TRBJ2-7 and the DNA end casts doubt on the J call. Looked up from germline, CDR1 is MNHEY and CDR2 is SMNVEV (reference sequence). The CDR3 is 14 amino acids. The CDR3 is CASGGGLASYEQYF. In nucleotides, the CDR3 is TGTGCCAGTGGGGGGGGACTAGCATCCTACGAGCAGTACTTC.

The genes are TRBV7-9 and TRBJ2-1; D is perhaps TRBD2 (5 bases). Per germline, CDR1 SEHNR and CDR2 FQNEAQ (reference sequence). V was trimmed by 11 bases and J by 6 bases, leaving 14 bases between them. This CDR3 has 12 residues. The CDR3 DNA follows: TGTGCCGCCGTGACTACCCTCAATGAGCAGTTCTTC. Translation: CAAVTTLNEQFF.

The genes are TRBV5-6 and TRBJ2-7; D possibly corresponds to TRBD2 (5 bases). Trimming stripped 4 bases from V and 0 bases from J, with 17 bases between. Germline loops: CDR1 SGHDT, CDR2 YYEEEE. The CDR3 length is 16 residues. In DNA, the CDR3 is TGTGCCAGCAGCCCGCCGGGTGCCACTAGCTCCTACGAGCAGTACTTC. This codes for CASSPPGATSSYEQYF.